This T cell receptor beta chain was found in a study of T cells after yellow fever vaccination (dated by TCRdb to the late 2010s). Some background on the complete study: Libraries from fractions with low cell numbers were prepared with the SMART-Seq v4 Ultra Low Input RNA kit. To track T-cell clones before and after primary and booster YFV17D yellow fever vaccination, bulk TCR alpha and beta repertoires were sequenced longitudinally. The cohort comprised two healthy male donors, one aged 18 to 30 and one aged 30 to 40 years. Blood was drawn at multiple timepoints before and after primary and secondary immunization, with bulk PBMC replicates and cell subsets isolated.

The sample holds a few counts of this clonotype. Its target antigen remains unknown. No qualities accompany the bases; no much larger clone lies one base away. Overall study results and their limits: Most clones expanded after primary vaccination were re-detected after the booster (around 96% of CD4 and 80% to 90% of CD8), suggesting broad memory maintenance. A small share of clonotypes occurred in both CD4 and CD8 compartments, likely arising from convergent recombination. Compared with the primary T-cell response, the secondary T-cell response was weaker but faster, peaking on day 5 rather than day 15. Computational filtering was required because FACS-sorted repertoires could contain abundant contaminating clonotypes from the bulk population. Because the study included only a couple of donors, the extent to which the findings can be generalized is limited.

The CDR3 runs 16 residues from the cysteine to the phenylalanine. The DNA shown is the 48-base CDR3, in frame from base 1. Ends trimmed: V by 2 bases, J by 5 bases; bases unmatched to a gene: 8. As encoded in the germline V gene, CDR1 is MNHEY while CDR2 is SVGAGI. This sample's treatment or condition label indicates: live attenuated yellow fever vaccine strain. PBMCs were isolated from peripheral blood using a standard Ficoll-Paque protocol. Dynabeads CD4 and CD8 positive selection kits were used to isolate CD4 and CD8 T-cell fractions. RNA was extracted with TriZol from bulk PBMCs, CD4 and CD8 fractions, and dextramer-positive and dextramer-negative fractions. Data came from an Illumina NovaSeq 6000. TCR cDNA was made using 5'RACE template switching, a step that added a universal primer site and unique molecular identifiers. cDNA synthesis was primed from both the TCR alpha and TCR beta constant segments. Libraries were amplified in two PCR steps, with sample barcodes and sequencing adapters added in the second step. Sequencing of libraries was done on Illumina HiSeq 2500 (2x100 bp) or NovaSeq (2x150 bp). Turning to the authors' computational methods: MIGEC was used to demultiplex reads and collapse the reads into UMI consensus sequences, and MiXCR was used for V(D)J alignment. Vaccine-responding clonotypes were identified with edgeR using replicate PBMC samples, with FDR below 0.01 and a log2 fold change above 5 up to day 15 being required. Each bulk clonotype was labeled CD4 or CD8 based on which sequenced repertoire, CD4 or CD8, contained the clonotype at higher abundance. TCRdb's own reprocessing of the public reads used fastp at Q25 and MiXCR and kept productive beta chains. Every entry covers one CDR3 protein and lists the most common genes and DNA from its rows. In this record, the V and J calls reflect TCRdb's handling and not the investigators' own analysis. A total of some 340,000 distinct CDR3 sequences appear in this sample, about 10% of them only once. Of the sample, 3.3% is held by the ten largest clones.

This TCR was recovered from a man aged 18 to 30 who received the YFV17D yellow fever vaccine. The chain joins TRBV6-5 to TRBJ2-5; the junction holds 10 bases that match TRBD2. Sequences were derived from CD4+ T cells sorted from PBMCs, sampled 45 days after the yellow fever booster vaccination. For the CDR3, the sequence is CASSYRSTSGRETQYF. The nucleotide sequence reads TGTGCCAGCAGTTACCGTTCGACTAGCGGGCGGGAGACCCAGTACTTC.